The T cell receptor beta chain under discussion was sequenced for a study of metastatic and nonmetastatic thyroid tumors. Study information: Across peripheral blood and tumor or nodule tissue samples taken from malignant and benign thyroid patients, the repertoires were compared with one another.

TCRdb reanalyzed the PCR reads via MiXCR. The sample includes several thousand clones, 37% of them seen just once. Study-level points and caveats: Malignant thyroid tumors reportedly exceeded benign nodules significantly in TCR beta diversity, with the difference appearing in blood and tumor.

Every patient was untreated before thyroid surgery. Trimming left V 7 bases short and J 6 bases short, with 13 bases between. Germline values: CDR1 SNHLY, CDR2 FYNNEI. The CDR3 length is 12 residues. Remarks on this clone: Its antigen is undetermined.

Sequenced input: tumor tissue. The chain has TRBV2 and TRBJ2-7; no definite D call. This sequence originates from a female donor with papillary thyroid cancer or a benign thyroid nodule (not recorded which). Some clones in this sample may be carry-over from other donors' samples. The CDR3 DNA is TGTGCCAGCAAAGTGGCGGAACCCGAGCAGTACTTC. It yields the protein CASKVAEPEQYF.